Listed below are T cell receptor beta chains from one sample, sequenced in a study of blood T cell repertoires in COVID-19. Clones were sequenced by immunoSEQ multiplex PCR, and TCRdb holds only the in-frame ones, with some missing. The sample shows hundreds of thousands of clones, over 85% of them seen only once. Sequenced sample: PBMCs or T cells enriched from blood (not recorded which). Source of these receptors: a man between 60 and 75 years old who had recovered from COVID-19. The CDR3 runs from the conserved cysteine through the conserved F or W. D genes are given only for firm matches.

d_gene	v_gene	j_gene	CDR3nt	CDR3aa
TRBD1	TRBV15	TRBJ1-4	TGTGCCACCAGCAGGAACAGGGGGGAACTGTTTTTT	CATSRNRGELFF
TRBD2	TRBV20-1	TRBJ2-7	TGCAGTGCTAGTCGAGGCGGGAGCCACATCGGGGAGCAGTACTTC	CSASRGGSHIGEQYF
-	TRBV18	TRBJ1-5	TGTGCCAGCTCACCCTCGAGGGATCAGCCCCAGCATTTT	CASSPSRDQPQHF
-	TRBV14	TRBJ1-1	TGTGCCAGCAACGACAAGGCCATGAACACTGAAGCTTTCTTT	CASNDKAMNTEAFF
-	TRBV11-1	TRBJ1-4	TGTGCCAGCAGCCCCGGTGGAGGGATTAATGAAAAACTGTTTTTT	CASSPGGGINEKLFF
TRBD1	TRBV7-6	TRBJ1-2	TGTGCCAGCAGCTTACTAGGGGGCCGGGGCTACACCTTC	CASSLLGGRGYTF
TRBD1	TRBV6-2/TRBV6-3	TRBJ1-5	TGTGCCAGCAGTTTCGGACAGGGCCGACGATATAGCAATCAGCCCCAGCATTTT	CASSFGQGRRYSNQPQHF
TRBD2	TRBV11-2	TRBJ2-7	TGTGCCAGCAGAAAGACTAGCGGGGGACGCTCCTACGAGCAGTACTTC	CASRKTSGGRSYEQYF
-	TRBV3-1/TRBV3-2	TRBJ2-1	TGTGCCAGCAGCCAATCTACCTACAGTTACAATGAGCAGTTCTTC	CASSQSTYSYNEQFF
TRBD1	TRBV6-2/TRBV6-3	TRBJ1-2	TGTGCCAGCAGTCAGACAGGGGACCATGGCTACACCTTC	CASSQTGDHGYTF
TRBD1	TRBV10-3	TRBJ1-5	TGTGCCATCAGTGAGTCCGAGACAGGGGGCCAGCCCCAGCATTTT	CAISESETGGQPQHF
TRBD1	TRBV6-5	TRBJ2-7	TGTGCCAGCAGCCGGACAGGAAACTACGAGCAGTACTTC	CASSRTGNYEQYF
-	TRBV6-5	TRBJ1-1	TGTGCCAGCAGTTTAAGTGACAGGAAAACTGAAGCTTTCTTT	CASSLSDRKTEAFF
TRBD2	TRBV2	TRBJ2-1	TGTGCCAGCTCCTTCCCCGGGAGGAATGAGCAGTTCTTC	CASSFPGRNEQFF
TRBD1	TRBV10-3	TRBJ1-2	TGTGCCATCGGAAGGGACAGGGCTAACTATGGCTACACCTTC	CAIGRDRANYGYTF
TRBD2	TRBV7-8	TRBJ2-7	TGTGCCAGCAGACGGACTAGCGGGGGCCTTTCGTCTAACTACGAGCAGTACTTC	CASRRTSGGLSSNYEQYF
-	TRBV30	TRBJ2-1	TGTGCCTGGACGCGCGGGGTGGACAATGAGCAGTTCTTC	CAWTRGVDNEQFF
-	TRBV19	TRBJ1-5	TGTGCCAGTAGTATAGTCGGGGGAAGCAATCAGCCCCAGCATTTT	CASSIVGGSNQPQHF
-	TRBV10-3	TRBJ2-7	TGTGCCATCAGTGAGTCGGTTAGACTAGACGAGCAGTACTTC	CAISESVRLDEQYF